This T cell receptor beta chain was profiled in a study of T cells expressing NK-cell markers. On the study more broadly: The TCR beta repertoires originated in sorted CD3+CD56+NKG2C+, CD3+CD56+NKG2C- and CD3+CD56-NKG2C+ T cells.

The cDNA for TCR beta came from 5'RACE template switching with UMIs. TCRdb re-called the 5' RACE reads and gives one entry per CDR3 protein, without DNA. The sample has roughly 390,000 distinct CDR3 sequences. Sequenced input: blood T cells: a sorted CD56 or NKG2C T cell subset, CD4+ or CD8+ T cells, or bulk PBMC T cells (not recorded which). This sequence was found in a woman aged 50 to 60 in good health.

This chain's CDR3 is CASSYQSGTVNYGYTF. The rearrangement uses TRBV6-5 and TRBJ1-2; there is no DNA to check the TCRdb D call of TRBD1. Germline CDR1 MNHEY, CDR2 SVGAGI. The CDR3 totals 16 residues.